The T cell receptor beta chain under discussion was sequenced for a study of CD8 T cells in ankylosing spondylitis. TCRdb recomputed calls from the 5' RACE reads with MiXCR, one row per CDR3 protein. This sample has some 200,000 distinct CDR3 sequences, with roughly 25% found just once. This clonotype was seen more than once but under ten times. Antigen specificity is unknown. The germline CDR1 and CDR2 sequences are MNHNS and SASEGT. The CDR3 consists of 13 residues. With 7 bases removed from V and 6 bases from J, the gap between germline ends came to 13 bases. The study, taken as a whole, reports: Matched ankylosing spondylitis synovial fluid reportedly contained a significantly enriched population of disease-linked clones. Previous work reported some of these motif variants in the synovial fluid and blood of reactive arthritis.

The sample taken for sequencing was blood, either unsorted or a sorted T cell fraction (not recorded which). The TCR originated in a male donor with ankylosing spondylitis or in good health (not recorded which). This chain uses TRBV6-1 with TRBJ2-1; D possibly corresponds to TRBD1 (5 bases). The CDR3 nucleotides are TGTGCCAGCACCTTGAGCAGGGCCAATGAGCAGTTCTTC. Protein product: CASTLSRANEQFF.